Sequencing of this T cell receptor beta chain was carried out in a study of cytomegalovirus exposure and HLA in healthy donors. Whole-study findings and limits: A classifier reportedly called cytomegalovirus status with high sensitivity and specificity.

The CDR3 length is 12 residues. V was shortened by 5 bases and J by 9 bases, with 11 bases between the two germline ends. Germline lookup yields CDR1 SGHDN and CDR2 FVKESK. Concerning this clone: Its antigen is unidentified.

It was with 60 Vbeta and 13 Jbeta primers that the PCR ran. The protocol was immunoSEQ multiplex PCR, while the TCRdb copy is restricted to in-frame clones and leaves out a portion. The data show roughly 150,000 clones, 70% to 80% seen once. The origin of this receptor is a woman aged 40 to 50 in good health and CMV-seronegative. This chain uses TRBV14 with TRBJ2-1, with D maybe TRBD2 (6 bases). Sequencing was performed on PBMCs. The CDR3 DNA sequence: TGTGCCAGCAGCAAGGCGGGGCGTGAGCAGTTCTTC. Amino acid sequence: CASSKAGREQFF.